The sequence of this TCR beta chain was determined in a study of vaccination effects on CD4 cells after COVID-19. Study-wide results and limits: Vaccine- and infection-induced clones showed marked clonal contraction late following vaccination.

The data were produced by immunoSEQ multiplex PCR, yet TCRdb's version contains in-frame clones alone and is incomplete. This table holds 25,000 to 35,000 clones, 65% to 80% found once. The CDR3 has 15 residues. CDR1 and CDR2 (germline): LGHDT, YNNKEL (reference sequence). Trimming removed 4 bases from V and 5 bases from J; junction bases left unmatched: 5. ViraFEST expansion of antigen-specific CD4+ T cells with viral peptide pools preceded sequencing. Following a roughly 9-day culture, CD4+ T cells were purified. Each participant received a vaccine that was either BNT162b2 or mRNA-1273, given as two doses. Vaccine recipients, nucleocapsid antibody negative, had no prior SARS-CoV-2 infection. IL-2 at approximately 9.7 IU/ml and peptides at 9.5 to 10 ug/ml were added to cultured PBMC, a few million per well. At days 3 and 7, half of the medium was exchanged for IL-2 medium. A note on this clone: Antigen specificity is unknown.

This TCR was sampled from a human donor who received a COVID-19 vaccine. The J gene is TRBJ2-1, the V gene TRBV3-1 (or the pseudogene TRBV3-2); 10 bases align to TRBD2. Sample: CD4+ T cells from PBMCs cultured with HCoV-NL63 spike peptides, taken after COVID-19 vaccination. CDR3 loop: CASSRTSGSNNEQFF. In nucleotides, the CDR3 is TGTGCCAGCAGCCGGACTAGCGGTAGCAACAATGAGCAGTTCTTC.